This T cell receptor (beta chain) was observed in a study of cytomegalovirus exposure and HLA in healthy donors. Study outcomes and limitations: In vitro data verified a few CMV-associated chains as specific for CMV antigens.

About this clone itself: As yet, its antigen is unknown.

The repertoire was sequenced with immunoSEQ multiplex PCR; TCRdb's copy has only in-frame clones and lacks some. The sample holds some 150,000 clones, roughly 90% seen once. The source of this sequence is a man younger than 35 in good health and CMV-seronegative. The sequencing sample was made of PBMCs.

The CDR3 loop is CASSAGTGVFYEKLFF. Here the CDR3 DNA reads TGTGCCAGCAGTGCCGGGACAGGGGTCTTTTATGAAAAACTGTTTTTT. This rearrangement joins TRBV25-1 to TRBJ1-4, with TRBD1 matching 10 bases. CDR3 length: 16 amino acids. Trimming at V came to 4 bases and at J to 6 bases, leaving 8 bases not matched to a gene. Germline assignment: CDR1 MGHDK and CDR2 SYGVNS.